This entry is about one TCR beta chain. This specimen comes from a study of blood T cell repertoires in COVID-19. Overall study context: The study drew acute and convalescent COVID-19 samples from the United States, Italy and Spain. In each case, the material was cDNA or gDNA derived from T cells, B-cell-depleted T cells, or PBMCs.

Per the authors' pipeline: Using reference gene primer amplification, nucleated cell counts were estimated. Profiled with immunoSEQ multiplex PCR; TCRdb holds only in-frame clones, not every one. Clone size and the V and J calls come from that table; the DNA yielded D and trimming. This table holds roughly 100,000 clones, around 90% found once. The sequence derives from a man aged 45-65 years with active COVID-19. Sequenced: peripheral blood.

The CDR3 bases are TGTGCCAGCAGCCTCGGAATGGGGGGAGCGAACTATGGCTACACCTTC. This gives the protein CASSLGMGGANYGYTF. The V gene is TRBV5-6, the J gene TRBJ1-2, with D perhaps matching TRBD1 (5 bases). Per the germline V gene, CDR1 is SGHDT and CDR2 is YYEEEE. This CDR3 is 16 amino acids long. Deletions cut 4 bases from V and 2 bases from J, with 18 bases between.